What follows describes a single TCR beta chain. Its antigen has not been determined. No base qualities exist here, and no much larger clone lies one base off it. The instrument was an Illumina HiSeq 1500. TCRdb took the public reads, trimmed them with fastp at Q25, ran MiXCR for clone calling and kept in-frame beta chains. Here each entry gathers all rows of one CDR3 protein and keeps the most common genes and DNA. The sample data list 740,000 or so distinct CDR3 sequences, and roughly a third of these were observed just once. The ten largest clones take up roughly 2.8% of the sample. This entry belongs to a study of T cell repertoires in cytomegalovirus infection (dated by TCRdb to between 2018 and 2020). Study-level background: Because public TCR beta signatures pointed to carriage of CMV infection together with the matching HLA type, the HLA type of each donor mattered for the analysis. Study-wide findings and limitations: In both this cohort and an independent cohort of several hundred donors, the cumulative frequency of public TCR beta family members distinguished carriers of CMV infection plus the relevant HLA type. The ex vivo response was dominated by HLA-C-restricted CMV-specific TCR beta clonotypes, and the single most frequent clonotype in two of eight donors was supplied by these HLA-C-restricted clonotypes.

The germline ends are 17 bases apart after V is trimmed by 6 bases and J by 3 bases. From its cysteine to its phenylalanine, the CDR3 spans 15 amino acids. The only DNA kept is the CDR3, 45 bases in frame from the first base. CDR1 MRHNA and CDR2 SNTAGT are derived from the germline V gene. The chain is encoded by TRBV6-4 joined to TRBJ1-1, with TRBD1 as a weak D call on 6 bases. Input material: PBMCs. The receptor's source is a human donor in good health (CMV status not recorded). Some clones in this sample may be carry-over from other donors' samples. The sequence in DNA is TGTGCCAGCAGCGAGACAGGCCCGAGGGACACTGAAGCTTTCTTT. It encodes CASSETGPRDTEAFF.